These 26 T cell receptor beta chains came from one sample sequenced in a study of T-cell memory formation after mild COVID-19. One entry per CDR3 protein results from TCRdb running MiXCR on the 5' RACE reads. The sample includes 340,000 or so distinct CDR3 sequences, 10% to 15% of them seen just once. Material: PBMCs or a T cell subset sorted from them (not recorded which). Source of these receptors: a man between 18 and 35 years old who had mild COVID-19 (a few samples of this study predate the infection). Cell type and time point are not known.

The table lists this clonotype with a few counts. J is TRBJ2-1 and V is TRBV19; 11 nucleotides line up with TRBD2. Looked up from germline, CDR1 is LNHDA and CDR2 is SQIVND (reference sequence). Trimming took 8 bases from V and 2 from J; bases not matched to a gene: 2. The CDR3 extends over 14 amino acids. CDR3 DNA: TGTGCCAGTGAGACTAGCGGGGCCTACAATGAGCAGTTCTTC. Residues: CASETSGAYNEQFF.

This chain links TRBV4-1 with TRBJ1-2; 9 positions match TRBD1. This CDR3 is 16 amino acids long. The germline gives CDR1 MGHRA, CDR2 YSYEKL. V lost 4 bases to trimming and J lost 2 bases; unmatched junction nucleotides: 8. The CDR3 nucleotides read TGCGCCAGCAGCCTAACCTCGACAGGGGGGAACTATGGCTACACCTTC. Translation gives CASSLTSTGGNYGYTF.

This clonotype was counted many times. The rearrangement uses TRBV5-1 and TRBJ1-5; the D gene is possibly TRBD1 (5 bases). The CDR3 totals 15 residues. The V end was cut by 0 bases, the J end by 5 bases, with 12 bases between. Germline CDR1 and CDR2: SGHRS and YFSETQ. The CDR3 spells CASSLDTGEDQPQHF. CDR3 nucleotides: TGCGCCAGCAGCTTGGATACGGGGGAGGATCAGCCCCAGCATTTT.

This chain links TRBV9 with TRBJ1-4, with 8 nucleotides matching TRBD1. Losses at the gene ends were 4 bases for V and 4 bases for J; bases not matched to a gene: 6. The CDR3 consists of 15 residues. CDR1 SGDLS and CDR2 YYNGEE come from the germline V gene. This CDR3 is CASSKRTGFNEKLFF. CDR3 coding DNA: TGTGCCAGCAGCAAGCGGACAGGGTTTAATGAAAAACTGTTTTTT.

This clonotype has a handful of counts. The V gene is TRBV5-1, the J gene TRBJ1-2; TRBD1 matches 10 bases. The CDR3 is made up of 16 amino acids. The V segment lost 4 bases and the J segment 8 bases; nucleotides outside the gene matches: 14. Germline CDR1 and CDR2: SGHRS and YFSETQ. The DNA for the CDR3 is TGCGCCAGCAGCCCCGGTACCGGGACAGGGGTCGACGGCTACACCTTC. Translation gives CASSPGTGTGVDGYTF.

This sequence joins TRBV20-1 and TRBJ1-5; D gene ambiguous. Germline V CDR1 and CDR2: DFQATT, SNEGSKA (reference sequence). Trimming removed 3 bases at V and 8 bases at J, with 14 bases between. The CDR3 has 13 amino acids. This CDR3 is CSASNGPAKPQHF. The CDR3 region has the DNA TGCAGTGCTAGCAATGGGCCGGCAAAGCCCCAGCATTTT.

This clonotype was seen at least ten times. The chain carries TRBV7-9 and TRBJ1-2, with D uncertain. The CDR3 spans 13 residues. Per germline, CDR1 SEHNR and CDR2 FQNEAQ (reference sequence). V was pared by 5 bases and J by 8 bases, with 15 bases between. The DNA of the CDR3 is TGTGCCAGCAGCGTATCGGGCCTGGAGGGCTACACCTTC. Translating gives CASSVSGLEGYTF.

In regard to this clonotype: Compared with germline, one end of the junction differs, possibly owing to a read error. The chain carries TRBV6-5 and TRBJ1-6; D is perhaps TRBD1 (5 bases). The length of the CDR3 is 15 residues. Looked up from germline, CDR1 is MNHEY and CDR2 is SVGAGI. In DNA, the CDR3 is TGTGCCAGCAGTTACTCGGACGGGGGAACTTCACCCATCCACTTT. Residues: CASSYSDGGTSPIHF.

This clonotype was seen ten or more times. The chain links TRBV7-9 to TRBJ2-4; TRBD1 or TRBD2 may be the D gene (6 bases each). Germline CDR1 SEHNR, CDR2 FQNEAQ (reference sequence). This CDR3 is 14 amino acids long. V gave up 2 bases and J gave up 5 bases, with 10 bases separating them. CDR3 sequence: CASSLRGPQNIQYF. The CDR3 DNA is TGTGCCAGCAGCTTACGGGGGCCCCAAAACATTCAGTACTTC.

The chain is built from TRBV5-6 and TRBJ2-1, with D possibly TRBD1 on 5 matching bases. Trimming removed 3 bases from V and 8 bases from J, with 12 bases in between. The CDR3 is made up of 13 amino acids. Germline V gene data show CDR1 as SGHDT and CDR2 as YYEEEE. This chain's CDR3 is CASSWAREYEQFF. The CDR3 DNA reads TGTGCCAGCAGCTGGGCCAGGGAATATGAGCAGTTCTTC.

A few counts support this clonotype. The chain uses TRBV12-3 or TRBV12-4 and TRBJ2-1, with 7 bases aligning to TRBD2. The CDR3 has 14 residues. With 1 base clipped from V and 7 bases from J, the junction kept 4 bases outside the gene matches. Here the CDR3 DNA reads TGTGCCAGCAGTTTAGGTGGGGGGGGAAATGAGCAGTTCTTC. Its translation is CASSLGGGGNEQFF.

The chain is built from TRBV7-3 and TRBJ2-2; D perhaps matches TRBD2 (5 bases). Germline CDR1 is SGHTA and CDR2 is FQGTGA. This CDR3 contains 15 residues. Trimming took 5 bases from V and 6 from J, leaving 16 bases between them. Written as DNA, the CDR3 is TGTGCCAGCAGCCCAGGAGGTTATGTCCCCGGGGAGCTGTTTTTT. Amino acids: CASSPGGYVPGELFF.

This clonotype was seen at least ten times. The chain carries TRBV5-5 and TRBJ2-2; the D gene is possibly TRBD2 (5 bases). Germline V lookup: CDR1 SGHKS, CDR2 YYEKEE (reference sequence). This CDR3 spans 17 amino acids. Trimming pared 4 bases from V and 6 bases from J, leaving 22 bases between. The CDR3 region has the DNA TGTGCCAGCAGCCCAGGTCTTGGGCCCTCGAGGGCCGGGGAGCTGTTTTTT. Amino acids: CASSPGLGPSRAGELFF.

This clonotype turned up a few times. The gene calls are TRBV7-2 and TRBJ2-5; D not certain. The V end was cut by 3 bases, the J end by 5 bases, with 16 bases between. Germline CDR1 SGHTA, CDR2 FQGNSA. The CDR3 consists of 15 residues. This CDR3 is CASSFSQTAGETQYF. The CDR3 nucleotides are TGTGCCAGCAGCTTTAGCCAGACGGCTGGGGAGACCCAGTACTTC.

This clonotype was observed a handful of times. The rearrangement uses TRBV6-5 and TRBJ2-5; D unresolved. V was shortened by 8 bases and J by 1 base, with 14 bases between the two germline ends. There are 14 residues in the CDR3. Germline CDR1 reads MNHEY; CDR2 reads SVGAGI. The CDR3 DNA is TGTGCCAGCCGACATTCCCCGGGCCAAGAGACCCAGTACTTC. This sequence encodes CASRHSPGQETQYF.

The chain uses TRBV4-2 and TRBJ1-5; D is uncertain. The CDR3 is 15 residues long. Germline V gives CDR1 LGHNA, CDR2 YNFKEQ. The germline V and J ends were trimmed by 7 bases and 4 bases, with 17 bases remaining between them. The CDR3 reads CASTRGLAINQPQHF. The CDR3 DNA reads TGTGCCAGCACTCGGGGTCTTGCGATAAATCAGCCCCAGCATTTT.

This clonotype occurred a few times. The chain carries TRBV7-2 and TRBJ2-7; no reliable D call. This CDR3 spans 12 amino acids. V lost 4 bases, J lost 7 bases, and 11 bases lay in between. CDR1 is SGHTA and CDR2 is FQGNSA in the germline V gene. The DNA for the CDR3 is TGTGCCAGCAGCTGGGGAATGTGGGAGCAGTACTTC. Protein product: CASSWGMWEQYF.

Of note for this clonotype: One end of the junction is discordant with germline, which a read error may explain. The chain carries TRBV12-3 or TRBV12-4 and TRBJ1-1, with D tentatively TRBD1 (6 bases). CDR3 length: 14 residues. The CDR3 here is CASTMGQRNTEVFF. The CDR3 nucleotides read TGTGCCAGCACCATGGGACAACGGAACACTGAAGTTTTCTTT.

V usage is TRBV6-1 and J usage is TRBJ2-7; D is possibly TRBD2 (6 bases). V was clipped by 6 bases and J by 7 bases, with 13 bases between them. Germline CDR1 is MNHNS and CDR2 is SASEGT. The CDR3 has 12 residues. Here the CDR3 reads CASSDPAGEQYF. The DNA of the CDR3 is TGTGCCAGCAGCGACCCCGCGGGAGAGCAGTACTTC.

V gene TRBV5-1 combines with J gene TRBJ1-5, with D maybe TRBD1 (6 bases). CDR1 and CDR2 (germline): SGHRS, YFSETQ. V shed 1 base and J shed 3 bases, with 8 bases lying between them. The CDR3 is 14 amino acids. The CDR3 loop is CASSLTGNNQPQHF. The CDR3 region has the DNA TGCGCCAGCAGCTTGACAGGGAACAATCAGCCCCAGCATTTT.

This clonotype was counted a few times. The rearrangement links TRBV6-2 or TRBV6-3 to TRBJ1-1; TRBD1 might be the D (5 bases). CDR3 length equals 13 residues. V gave up 5 bases and J gave up 6 bases, with 13 bases separating them. Germline V gene sequence: CDR1 MNHEY, CDR2 SVGEGT. This chain's CDR3 is CASSRAEGAEAFF. The CDR3 bases are TGTGCCAGCAGTCGCGCCGAAGGGGCTGAAGCTTTCTTT.

This clonotype turned up a few times. The CDR3 protein is CASSWTGSGDGYTF. The CDR3 coding sequence is TGCGCCAGCAGCTGGACCGGCAGCGGGGATGGCTACACCTTC. The rearrangement links TRBV5-1 to TRBJ1-2, with D hard to call. The V gene lost 3 bases and the J gene lost 6 bases, with 15 bases spanning the gap. This CDR3 region has 14 residues. Germline V gene lookup returns CDR1 SGHRS and CDR2 YFSETQ. Full variable domain (rest looked up from reference TRBV5-1 and TRBJ1-2): KAGVTQTPRYLIKTRGQQVTLSCSPISGHRSVSWYQQTPGQGLQFLFEYFSETQRNKGNFPGRFSGRQFSNSRSEMNVSTLELGDSALYLCASSWTGSGDGYTFGSGTRLTVV.

Only a few counts were recorded for this clonotype. V is TRBV5-1 and J is TRBJ2-1; perhaps D is TRBD1 or TRBD2 (5 bases each). The CDR3 has 16 residues. Trimming left V 6 bases short and J 5 bases short, with 21 bases between. Germline V gives CDR1 SGHRS, CDR2 YFSETQ. The DNA of the CDR3 is TGCGCCAGCACCCCCAACCGAGGGGCTGGCGACAATGAGCAGTTCTTC. Its translation is CASTPNRGAGDNEQFF.

The chain is built from TRBV4-3 and TRBJ1-2; D is unresolved. This CDR3 has 14 residues. Germline CDR1 and CDR2: LGHNA and YSLEER. V gave up 0 bases and J gave up 4 bases, with 9 bases separating them. CDR3 sequence reads: CASSQDAEGYGYTF. In DNA, the CDR3 is TGCGCCAGCAGCCAAGATGCGGAGGGCTATGGCTACACCTTC.

This clonotype occurred a few times. This chain links TRBV27 with TRBJ1-6, with D hard to call. The length of the CDR3 is 16 residues. V lost 3 bases and J 0 bases, leaving 9 bases between the germline ends. CDR1 and CDR2 (germline): MNHEY, SMNVEV (reference sequence). The CDR3 nucleotides read TGTGCCAGCAGTTTTGGGCAGAACTCCTATAATTCACCCCTCCACTTT. Residues: CASSFGQNSYNSPLHF.

This clonotype was seen a handful of times. This chain links TRBV20-1 with TRBJ2-3; D gene uncertain. With 4 bases removed from V and 2 bases from J, the gap between germline ends came to 7 bases. The CDR3 contains 12 residues. Germline V CDR1 and CDR2: DFQATT, SNEGSKA (reference sequence). CDR3 coding DNA: TGCAGTGCTAAGAAGTACACAGATACGCAGTATTTT. It is translated as CSAKKYTDTQYF.